Each of the 12 T cell receptor beta chains below was sequenced from the same sample in a study of PD-1 blockade in classical Hodgkin lymphoma. Autologous stem cell transplantation was followed by relapse in every patient, and brentuximab vedotin exposure varied. Method: immunoSEQ multiplex PCR; TCRdb's copy keeps in-frame clones and lacks some. The data hold tens of thousands of clones, with 80% to 90% observed a single time. The sample consisted of peripheral blood mononuclear cells (PBMCs), taken at baseline. The receptors here all came from a human donor with classical Hodgkin lymphoma.

The chain combines TRBV12-5 with TRBJ2-5, with 7 bases aligning to TRBD1. The germline V gene encodes CDR1 LGHNT and CDR2 FRNRAP. This CDR3 has 13 residues. Trimming took 5 bases from V and 3 from J; bases not matched to a gene: 3. This CDR3 reads CASGGTVEETQYF. CDR3 DNA: TGTGCTAGTGGTGGGACAGTAGAAGAGACCCAGTACTTC.

The chain employs TRBV7-9 and TRBJ2-1; either TRBD1 or TRBD2 may fit D (6 bases each). The V gene lost 5 bases and the J gene lost 9 bases, with 8 bases spanning the gap. The CDR3 covers 11 residues. From germline, CDR1 is SEHNR and CDR2 FQNEAQ (reference sequence). CDR3 DNA: TGTGCCAGCAGCCCGGGGGCTGAGCAGTTCTTC. It yields the protein CASSPGAEQFF. Full variable domain (rest looked up from reference TRBV7-9 and TRBJ2-1): DTGVSQNPRHKITKRGQNVTFRCDPISEHNRLYWYRQTLGQGPEFLTYFQNEAQLEKSRLLSDRFSAERPKGSFSTLEIQRTEQGDSAMYLCASSPGAEQFFGPGTRLTVL.

V usage is TRBV27 and J usage is TRBJ2-7; D is possibly TRBD2 (6 bases). The CDR3 runs 13 residues. The V end lost 5 bases, the J end lost 7 bases, and 15 bases lay between the germline ends. The germline V gene encodes CDR1 MNHEY and CDR2 SMNVEV (reference sequence). CDR3 nucleotides: TGTGCCAGCAGTCCTGGGGGGTCCGAAGAGCAGTACTTC. It yields the protein CASSPGGSEEQYF.

V is TRBV30 and J is TRBJ2-7, with D perhaps TRBD1 (5 bases). Germline CDR1 and CDR2: GTSNPN and SVGIG (reference sequence). With 0 bases removed from V and 6 bases from J, the gap between germline ends came to 6 bases. The CDR3 sequence is 11 residues long. CDR3 sequence: CAWSVRVEQYF. In DNA, the CDR3 is TGTGCCTGGAGTGTCAGGGTCGAGCAGTACTTC.

V is TRBV19 and J is TRBJ1-2; D may be TRBD1 (6 bases). The length of the CDR3 is 15 residues. Trimming removed 10 bases from V and 4 bases from J, with 22 bases in between. Germline assignment: CDR1 LNHDA and CDR2 SQIVND (reference sequence). The CDR3 DNA sequence: TGTGCCACCAACGGGGTTGTGACAGGCGTCTATGGCTACACCTTC. As protein: CATNGVVTGVYGYTF.

The chain employs TRBV7-8 and TRBJ1-1; D might be TRBD1 (6 bases). The germline V and J ends were trimmed by 1 base and 10 bases, with 16 bases remaining between them. This CDR3 is built from 14 residues. CDR1 and CDR2 from the germline V gene are SGHVS and FQNEAQ. CDR3 loop: CASSLDRQAVRAFF. Here the CDR3 DNA reads TGTGCCAGCAGCTTAGACCGACAGGCCGTGAGAGCTTTCTTT.

The V gene is TRBV18, the J gene TRBJ1-1; D remains ambiguous. This CDR3 has 13 residues. Trimming shortened V by 3 bases and J by 2 bases, and 7 bases separated the two germline ends. Germline loops: CDR1 KGHSH, CDR2 LQKENI. The CDR3 region is CASSPAGNTEAFF. CDR3 coding DNA: TGTGCCAGCTCACCGGCAGGAAACACTGAAGCTTTCTTT.

The chain is built from TRBV16 and TRBJ1-1; TRBD1 matches at 8 bases. The germline V gene has CDR1 KGHSY and CDR2 FQNENV. This CDR3 contains 18 residues. Trimming took 4 bases from V and 4 from J; bases not matched to a gene: 17. CDR3 protein: CASSRRQGIGGTGTEAFF. Written as DNA, the CDR3 is TGTGCCAGCAGCCGTAGACAGGGGATTGGGGGGACTGGCACTGAAGCTTTCTTT.

The table lists this clone with a count of one. The chain has TRBV13 and TRBJ2-7; perhaps D is TRBD1 or TRBD2 (5 bases each). CDR3 size: 14 residues. Trimming shortened V by 5 bases and J by 8 bases, and 19 bases separated the two germline ends. Germline V CDR1 and CDR2: PRHDT, FYEKMQ (reference sequence). CDR3 in amino acids: CASSGTVYPWKQYF. In nucleotides, the CDR3 is TGTGCCAGCAGCGGGACCGTCTACCCCTGGAAGCAGTACTTC.

The chain carries TRBV20-1 and TRBJ1-2, with D hard to call. V lost 5 bases, J lost 8 bases, and 9 bases lay in between. The CDR3 has 10 amino acids. Germline-derived CDR1 and CDR2 are DFQATT and SNEGSKA (reference sequence). The CDR3 coding sequence is TGCAGTGCTCGACGCAGGGGCTACACCTTC. Translation: CSARRRGYTF.

The chain employs TRBV30 and TRBJ2-5, with D hard to call. The CDR3 contains 11 residues. The V end was cut by 1 base, the J end by 6 bases, with 6 bases between. Per the germline V gene, CDR1 is GTSNPN and CDR2 is SVGIG (reference sequence). The CDR3 nucleotides are TGTGCCTGGAGTGGACTCCAGACCCAGTACTTC. It codes for CAWSGLQTQYF. Variable domain in full (rest from reference TRBV30 and TRBJ2-5): SQTIHQWPATLVQPVGSPLSLECTVEGTSNPNLYWYRQAAGRGLQLLFYSVGIGQISSEVPQNLSASRPQDRQFILSSKKLLLSDSGFYLCAWSGLQTQYFGPGTRLLVL.

CDR3 nucleotide sequence: TGTGCCAGCAGCTTGGAGTACAGGCCCCTTCTGGCCCAGCATTTT. This codes for CASSLEYRPLLAQHF. The rearrangement uses TRBV5-5 and TRBJ1-5; D is possibly TRBD1 (5 bases). Germline V gene data show CDR1 as SGHKS and CDR2 as YYEKEE (reference sequence). This CDR3 is 15 amino acids long. V lost 0 bases and J lost 11, with 18 bases in between.